This entry is about one TCR beta chain. The antigen remains unidentified. Treatment reported: around 19 received Ad26.COV2.S at low or high dose, single or two shots; about 5 received placebo; per-sample allocation not given. It was on day 63 after the first vaccine or placebo injection that samples were taken. It was an adult aged 18-55 years in Boston who was the donor. Measured with immunoSEQ multiplex PCR; TCRdb has only the in-frame clones, and not every one. The sample has some 400,000 clones, over 75% seen once. V gave up 6 bases and J gave up 4 bases, with 10 bases separating them. CDR1 and CDR2 (germline): ENHRY, SYGVKD. The CDR3 extends over 13 amino acids. These data originate in a study of Ad26.COV2.S vaccination and SARS-CoV-2 variants. Study observations and caveats: Reported post-vaccination CD8+ and CD4+ T cell responses to spike showed substantial breadth. The placebo group had lower spike-specific TCR breadth than the vaccine recipients did.

J is TRBJ1-5 and V is TRBV10-3; D call uncertain. The TCR sequence derives from a person aged 18 to 59 who received the Ad26.COV2.S COVID-19 vaccine or a placebo. Sequenced material: peripheral blood, taken in a trial of Ad26.COV2.S vaccine versus placebo. This chain's CDR3 is CAISDEPNQPQHF. In nucleotides, the CDR3 is TGTGCCATCAGCGACGAACCGAATCAGCCCCAGCATTTT.